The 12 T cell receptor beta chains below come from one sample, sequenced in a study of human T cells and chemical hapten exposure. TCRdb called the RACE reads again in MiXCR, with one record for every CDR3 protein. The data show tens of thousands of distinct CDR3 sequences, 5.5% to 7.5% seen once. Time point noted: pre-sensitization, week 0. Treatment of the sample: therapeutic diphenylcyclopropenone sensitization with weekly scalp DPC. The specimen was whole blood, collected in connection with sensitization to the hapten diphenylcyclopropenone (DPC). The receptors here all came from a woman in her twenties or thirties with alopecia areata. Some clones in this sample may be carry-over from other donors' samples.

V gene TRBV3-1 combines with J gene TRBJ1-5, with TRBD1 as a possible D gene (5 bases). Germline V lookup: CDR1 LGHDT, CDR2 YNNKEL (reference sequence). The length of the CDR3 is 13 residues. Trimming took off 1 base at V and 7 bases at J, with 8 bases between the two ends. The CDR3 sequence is CASSQGREQPQHF. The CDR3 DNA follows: TGTGCCAGCAGCCAAGGCAGGGAACAGCCCCAGCATTTT.

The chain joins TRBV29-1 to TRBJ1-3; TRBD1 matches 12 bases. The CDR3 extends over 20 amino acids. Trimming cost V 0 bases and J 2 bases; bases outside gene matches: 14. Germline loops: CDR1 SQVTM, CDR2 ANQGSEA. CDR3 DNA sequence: TGCAGCGTTGAAGATGAGGAAGGGACAGGGGGCCCCTTTACTGGAAACACCATATATTTT. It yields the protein CSVEDEEGTGGPFTGNTIYF.

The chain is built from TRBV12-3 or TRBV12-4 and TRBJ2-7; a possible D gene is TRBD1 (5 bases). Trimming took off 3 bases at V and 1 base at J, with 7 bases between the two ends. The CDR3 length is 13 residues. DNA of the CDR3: TGTGCCAGCAGTTTGGACATATCCTACGAGCAGTACTTC. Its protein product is CASSLDISYEQYF.

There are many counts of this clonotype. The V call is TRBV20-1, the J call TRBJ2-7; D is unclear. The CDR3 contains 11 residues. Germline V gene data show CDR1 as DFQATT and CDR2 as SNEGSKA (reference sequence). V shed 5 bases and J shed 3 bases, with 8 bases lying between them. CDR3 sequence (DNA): TGCAGTGCTCGACCCAGCTACGAGCAGTACTTC. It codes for CSARPSYEQYF.

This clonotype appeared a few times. This CDR3 is CSVDSPGQGNYGYTF. For the CDR3, the DNA is TGCAGCGTTGACTCACCGGGACAGGGGAACTATGGCTACACCTTC. The chain joins TRBV29-1 to TRBJ1-2; 10 bases align to TRBD1. With 3 bases clipped from V and 2 bases from J, the junction kept 6 bases outside the gene matches. The CDR3 consists of 15 residues. Looked up from germline, CDR1 is SQVTM and CDR2 is ANQGSEA.

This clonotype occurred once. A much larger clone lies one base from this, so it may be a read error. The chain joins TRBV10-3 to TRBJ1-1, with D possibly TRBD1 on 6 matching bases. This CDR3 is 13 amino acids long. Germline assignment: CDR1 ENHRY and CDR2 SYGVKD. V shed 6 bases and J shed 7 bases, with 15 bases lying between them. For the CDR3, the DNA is TGTGCCATCAGAGGGGGGGGAAGGGGTGAAGCTTTCTTT. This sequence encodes CAIRGGGRGEAFF.

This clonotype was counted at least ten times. The CDR3 sequence is CASSITGTKGEKLFF. The CDR3 region has the DNA TGTGCCAGCAGCATAACCGGGACCAAAGGAGAAAAACTGTTTTTT. V and J are TRBV7-2 and TRBJ1-4; D may be TRBD1 (5 bases). Germline V lookup: CDR1 SGHTA, CDR2 FQGNSA. Trimming took off 5 bases at V and 8 bases at J, with 18 bases between the two ends. This CDR3 contains 15 residues.

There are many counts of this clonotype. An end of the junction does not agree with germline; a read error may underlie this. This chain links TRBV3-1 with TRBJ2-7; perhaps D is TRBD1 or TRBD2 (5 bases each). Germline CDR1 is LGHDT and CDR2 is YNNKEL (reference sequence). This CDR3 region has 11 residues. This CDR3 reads CASSQYGDLFF. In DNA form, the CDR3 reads TGTGCCAGCAGCCAATACGGGGACCTTTTCTTC.

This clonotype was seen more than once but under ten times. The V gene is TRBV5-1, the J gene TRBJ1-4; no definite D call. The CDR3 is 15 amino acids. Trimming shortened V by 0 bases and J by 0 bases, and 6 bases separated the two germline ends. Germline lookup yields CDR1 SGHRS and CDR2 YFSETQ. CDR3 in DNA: TGCGCCAGCAGCTTGGGGAGTTCAACTAATGAAAAACTGTTTTTT. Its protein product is CASSLGSSTNEKLFF.

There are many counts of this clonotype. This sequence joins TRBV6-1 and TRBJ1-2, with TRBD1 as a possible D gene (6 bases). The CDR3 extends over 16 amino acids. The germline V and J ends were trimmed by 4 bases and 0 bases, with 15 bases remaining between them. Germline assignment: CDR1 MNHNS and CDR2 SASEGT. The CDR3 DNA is TGTGCCAGCAGTGTAACCGGGACACCCACTAACTATGGCTACACCTTC. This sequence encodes CASSVTGTPTNYGYTF.

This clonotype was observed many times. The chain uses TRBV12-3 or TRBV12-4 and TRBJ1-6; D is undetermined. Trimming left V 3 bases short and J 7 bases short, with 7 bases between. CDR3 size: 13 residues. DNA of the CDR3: TGTGCCAGCAGTTTGACACCGAATTCACCCCTCCACTTT. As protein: CASSLTPNSPLHF.

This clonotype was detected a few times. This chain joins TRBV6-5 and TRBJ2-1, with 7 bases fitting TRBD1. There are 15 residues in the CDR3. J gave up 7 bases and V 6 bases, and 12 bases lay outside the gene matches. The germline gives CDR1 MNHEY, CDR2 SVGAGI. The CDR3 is CASSSPRVRGNEQFF. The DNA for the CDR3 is TGTGCCAGCAGCTCACCCCGTGTCAGGGGGAATGAGCAGTTCTTC.